The present TCR beta chain was sequenced within a study of naive and memory T cell subsets. This clonotype was counted at least ten times. An oligonucleotide containing a UMI was ligated to the 3' end of TCR cDNA. Input was about 1 to 1,100 ng of DNase-treated total RNA without cell sorting. CDR1 SQVTM and CDR2 ANQGSEA come from the germline V gene. V lost 6 bases, J lost 9 bases, and 15 bases lay in between. The CDR3 has 12 amino acids. Amplification of ligated cDNA took four PCR rounds with SP2 and nested alpha and beta constant primers. Blood and skin TCR RNA was reverse transcribed with alpha and beta constant primers. TCRdb reprocessed the 5' RACE reads with MiXCR, giving one entry per CDR3 protein. The sample lists more than 45,000 distinct CDR3 sequences; 4% to 5% were seen once.

The chain joins TRBV29-1 to TRBJ2-1, with TRBD1 as a possible D gene (5 bases). The receptor comes from a female donor in good health. CDR3 amino acids: CSVGRRSGEQFF. In DNA, the CDR3 is TGCAGCGTGGGGCGGCGCAGTGGTGAGCAGTTCTTC.